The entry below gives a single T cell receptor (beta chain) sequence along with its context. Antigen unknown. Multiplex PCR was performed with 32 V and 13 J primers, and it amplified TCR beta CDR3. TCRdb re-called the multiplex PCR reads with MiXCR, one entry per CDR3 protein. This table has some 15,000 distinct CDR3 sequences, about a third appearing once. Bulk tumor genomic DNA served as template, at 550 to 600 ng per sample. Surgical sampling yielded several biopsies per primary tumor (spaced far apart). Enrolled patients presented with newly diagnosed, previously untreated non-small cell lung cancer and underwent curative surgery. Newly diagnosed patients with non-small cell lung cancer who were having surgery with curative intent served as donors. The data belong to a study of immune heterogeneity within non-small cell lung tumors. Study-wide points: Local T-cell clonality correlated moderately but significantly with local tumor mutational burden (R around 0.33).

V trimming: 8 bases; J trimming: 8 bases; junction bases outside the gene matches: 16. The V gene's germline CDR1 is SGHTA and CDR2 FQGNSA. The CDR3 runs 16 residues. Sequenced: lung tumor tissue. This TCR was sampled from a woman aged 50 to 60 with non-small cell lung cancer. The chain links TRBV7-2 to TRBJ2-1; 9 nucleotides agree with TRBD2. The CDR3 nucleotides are TGTGCCAGCTGCCGGTCGAGGGGCGGGAGGGTGGATGAGCAGTTCTTC. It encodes CASCRSRGGRVDEQFF.